These T cell receptor beta chains were read from a single sample in a study of T cell changes during pregnancy in multiple sclerosis. Sequencing used immunoSEQ multiplex PCR; TCRdb keeps in-frame clones, though not all of them. The table lists some 97,000 clones, roughly nine tenths of them singletons. This sample comprised peripheral blood, obtained in the second trimester of pregnancy. These receptors were taken from a female donor with multiple sclerosis, enrolled in a pregnancy study. Each CDR3 is given with its conserved first and last residue. Fields, in order: V gene, D gene, clone size, J gene, CDR3 protein, CDR3 DNA. D genes are given only for firm matches. Clone size is stated in some rows and not others, as once, few, many or a class when expanded.

TRBV6-5	TRBD1	-	TRBJ1-1	CASRTDRGAFF	TGTGCCAGCAGAACCGACAGGGGAGCTTTCTTT
TRBV18	-	-	TRBJ2-1	CASSLRGGYNEQFF	TGTGCCAGCTCACTTCGGGGTGGCTACAATGAGCAGTTCTTC
TRBV5-1	-	once	TRBJ2-7	CASISVSYEQYF	TGCGCCAGCATCTCCGTGAGTTACGAGCAGTACTTC
TRBV19	TRBD2	-	TRBJ2-3	CASSVTTSGRGTDTQYF	TGTGCCAGTAGTGTAACTACTAGCGGGAGGGGCACAGATACGCAGTATTTT
TRBV29-1	-	-	TRBJ2-1	CSASTSYNEQFF	TGCAGCGCCAGTACCTCCTACAATGAGCAGTTCTTC
TRBV19	-	-	TRBJ1-3	CASSPHPRATSGNTIYF	TGTGCCAGTAGCCCACACCCCCGAGCGACCTCTGGAAACACCATATATTTT
TRBV7-2	TRBD1	few	TRBJ2-7	CASSLSGTGPHEQYF	TGTGCCAGCAGCTTAAGTGGGACAGGGCCCCACGAGCAGTACTTC
TRBV5-1	-	-	TRBJ1-2	CASTQGHTANYGYTF	TGCGCCAGCACCCAAGGCCACACAGCTAACTATGGCTACACCTTC
TRBV19	TRBD1	-	TRBJ2-7	CASSRDRESYEQYF	TGTGCCAGTAGTAGGGACAGGGAATCCTACGAGCAGTACTTC
TRBV6-6	-	-	TRBJ1-1	CASSYETGRNTEAFF	TGTGCCAGCAGTTACGAGACAGGCAGGAACACTGAAGCTTTCTTT
TRBV30	TRBD1	-	TRBJ2-1	CAYSASGTGPYNEQFF	TGTGCCTATTCGGCTTCCGGGACAGGGCCCTACAATGAGCAGTTCTTC
TRBV19	-	-	TRBJ2-2	CASTPQGNAGELFF	TGTGCCAGTACCCCCCAGGGAAACGCCGGGGAGCTGTTTTTT
TRBV7-9	TRBD1	-	TRBJ2-5	CASSFRQGVETQYF	TGTGCCAGCAGCTTCCGACAGGGTGTAGAGACCCAGTACTTC
TRBV7-8	-	-	TRBJ2-7	CASSLMTAGDSYEQYF	TGTGCCAGCAGCTTAATGACCGCAGGGGATTCCTACGAGCAGTACTTC
TRBV12-5	TRBD1	-	TRBJ2-1	CASGLQGAAVSYNEQFF	TGTGCTAGTGGTTTGCAGGGGGCAGCGGTTTCCTACAATGAGCAGTTCTTC
TRBV30	-	-	TRBJ1-4	CAWSVRGGNEKLFF	TGTGCCTGGAGTGTACGGGGGGGTAATGAAAAACTGTTTTTT
TRBV5-4	TRBD1	-	TRBJ1-4	CASSADRGFPTNEKLFF	TGTGCCAGCAGCGCCGACAGGGGCTTCCCAACTAATGAAAAACTGTTTTTT
TRBV6-5	-	-	TRBJ1-5	CASSYDNRDGQPQHF	TGTGCCAGCAGTTACGACAACAGGGATGGCCAGCCCCAGCATTTT
TRBV7-9	TRBD1	-	TRBJ2-7	CASSLGQRAYEQYF	TGTGCCAGCAGCTTGGGACAGCGAGCTTACGAGCAGTACTTC
TRBV28	TRBD1	-	TRBJ1-5	CASSSLTGGSQPQHF	TGTGCCAGCAGCAGCCTGACAGGGGGCAGTCAGCCCCAGCATTTT
TRBV5-6	TRBD1	once	TRBJ1-1	CASSLFPGGTTEAFF	TGTGCCAGCAGCTTGTTTCCAGGGGGCACAACTGAAGCTTTCTTT
TRBV5-1	-	-	TRBJ1-1	CASSLAGAKNTEAFF	TGCGCCAGCAGCTTGGCAGGGGCAAAGAACACTGAAGCTTTCTTT
TRBV5-1	-	-	TRBJ1-2	CASSSVVGPANYGYTF	TGCGCCAGCAGCTCGGTGGTTGGGCCAGCTAACTATGGCTACACCTTC
TRBV11-2	-	-	TRBJ1-2	CASSLVPAAGIYGYTF	TGTGCCAGCAGCTTAGTCCCCGCAGCGGGGATTTATGGCTACACCTTC
TRBV4-2	-	-	TRBJ2-5	CASSRMRGLSQETQYF	TGTGCCAGCAGCCGGATGCGAGGACTATCCCAAGAGACCCAGTACTTC
TRBV5-6	-	-	TRBJ2-3	CASSLGWGIGTDTQYF	TGTGCCAGCAGCTTGGGTTGGGGCATTGGAACAGATACGCAGTATTTT
TRBV20-1	-	-	TRBJ2-7	CSARDRDEQYF	TGCAGTGCTAGAGATCGGGACGAGCAGTACTTC
TRBV5-1	-	-	TRBJ2-1	CASSPAGSSYNEQFF	TGCGCCAGCAGCCCCGCGGGGAGCTCCTACAATGAGCAGTTCTTC
TRBV5-4	TRBD1	-	TRBJ1-2	CASSAPGGGDYGYTF	TGTGCCAGCAGCGCCCCAGGGGGTGGGGACTATGGCTACACCTTC
TRBV7-6	TRBD1	-	TRBJ1-4	CASSSGQGATNEKLFF	TGTGCCAGCAGCTCGGGACAGGGCGCAACTAATGAAAAACTGTTTTTT
TRBV7-2	-	once	TRBJ2-1	CASSFGGAEQFF	TGTGCCAGCAGCTTTGGGGGGGCCGAGCAGTTCTTC
TRBV19	-	-	TRBJ1-3	CASKPTGSGNTIYF	TGTGCCAGTAAACCCACCGGCTCTGGAAACACCATATATTTT
TRBV6-5	-	-	TRBJ1-2	CASSYSPRTANYGYTF	TGTGCCAGCAGTTACTCCCCGCGGACAGCTAACTATGGCTACACCTTC
TRBV5-1	TRBD2	-	TRBJ2-2	CASSPRTSASGQTGELFF	TGCGCCAGCAGCCCCAGGACATCGGCTAGCGGGCAGACCGGGGAGCTGTTTTTT
TRBV5-6	-	-	TRBJ2-3	CASSLVALGGDTQYF	TGTGCCAGCAGCTTGGTAGCCCTCGGAGGAGATACGCAGTATTTT
TRBV7-9	TRBD1	-	TRBJ1-1	CASSLESRGPTNTEAFF	TGTGCCAGCAGCTTAGAAAGCAGGGGGCCTACGAACACTGAAGCTTTCTTT
TRBV5-1	-	few	TRBJ2-3	CASSLEQVSVDTQYF	TGCGCCAGCAGCTTGGAACAGGTGTCGGTAGATACGCAGTATTTT
TRBV11-2	-	-	TRBJ2-2	CASSNTGKNTGELFF	TGTGCCAGCAGCAACACGGGAAAGAACACCGGGGAGCTGTTTTTT
TRBV10-1	TRBD2	-	TRBJ2-1	CASSDGSSGRSYNEQFF	TGCGCCAGCAGTGACGGGTCTAGCGGGCGCTCCTACAATGAGCAGTTCTTC
TRBV27	TRBD1	-	TRBJ1-2	CASSPRTGTSYGYTF	TGTGCCAGCAGTCCGCGGACAGGGACGAGCTATGGCTACACCTTC
TRBV4-1	-	-	TRBJ2-2	CASSPEGRWELFF	TGCGCCAGCAGCCCAGAGGGGCGCTGGGAGCTGTTTTTT
TRBV15	TRBD2	-	TRBJ2-7	CATSRGLAGREQYF	TGTGCCACCAGCAGAGGACTAGCGGGCCGCGAGCAGTACTTC
TRBV2	-	-	TRBJ2-3	CASSEGLAADTQYF	TGTGCCAGCAGTGAAGGGCTAGCCGCAGATACGCAGTATTTT
TRBV2	TRBD1	-	TRBJ1-5	CASSELTGGFNQPQHF	TGTGCCAGCAGTGAGTTAACAGGGGGGTTCAATCAGCCCCAGCATTTT
TRBV11-2	TRBD2	-	TRBJ2-2	CASSAGLAGLAGELFF	TGTGCCAGCAGCGCCGGACTAGCGGGGCTCGCCGGGGAGCTGTTTTTT
TRBV2	TRBD1	-	TRBJ2-7	CASSPPGQGYEQYF	TGTGCCAGCAGTCCCCCAGGACAGGGCTACGAGCAGTACTTC
TRBV2	TRBD1	-	TRBJ1-5	CASSTDRGGNQPQHF	TGTGCCAGCAGCACCGACAGGGGAGGCAATCAGCCCCAGCATTTT
TRBV4-2	-	-	TRBJ1-1	CASSQDYSRTEAFF	TGTGCCAGCAGCCAAGATTACTCACGAACTGAAGCTTTCTTT